These T cell receptor beta chains were read from a single sample in a study of blood T cell repertoires in COVID-19. The repertoire was sequenced with immunoSEQ multiplex PCR; TCRdb's copy has only in-frame clones and lacks some. The sample has around 370,000 clones, more than 75% seen once. Material for sequencing was PBMCs or T cells enriched from blood (not recorded which). The receptors here all came from a woman under 30 who had recovered from COVID-19. Each CDR3 is given with its conserved first and last residue. The order of the fields is CDR3 protein, CDR3 DNA, V gene, D gene, J gene, clone size, CDR3 length. A D gene is named only where the DNA matches it firmly. Clone size is shown for a subset of rows, as once, few, many or a class of expanded clone.

CDR3: CASLEVQYTEAFF
DNA: TGTGCCAGCTTGGAGGTTCAGTACACTGAAGCTTTCTTT
V: TRBV6-5
D: -
J: TRBJ1-1
size: few
length: 13

CDR3: CASSQEAQGPSSYEQYF
DNA: TGCGCCAGCAGCCAAGAGGCCCAGGGGCCCTCCAGCTACGAGCAGTACTTC
V: TRBV4-1
D: -
J: TRBJ2-7
size: -
length: 17

CDR3: CATQTGENQPQHF
DNA: TGTGCCACCCAAACAGGGGAAAATCAGCCCCAGCATTTT
V: TRBV15
D: TRBD1
J: TRBJ1-5
size: -
length: 13

CDR3: CASSHTARDISYEQYF
DNA: TGTGCCAGCAGCCATACTGCCCGGGACATCTCCTACGAGCAGTACTTC
V: TRBV6-2/TRBV6-3
D: -
J: TRBJ2-7
size: -
length: 16

CDR3: CASSERAGTEAFF
DNA: TGTGCCAGCAGTGAGAGGGCCGGGACTGAAGCTTTCTTT
V: TRBV2
D: -
J: TRBJ1-1
size: -
length: 13

CDR3: CASSLGDTSGANVLTF
DNA: TGCGCCAGCAGCTTGGGGGACACCTCTGGGGCCAACGTCCTGACTTTC
V: TRBV5-1
D: -
J: TRBJ2-6
size: -
length: 16

CDR3: CASRAPTQGAPIDYEQYF
DNA: TGTGCCAGCAGGGCCCCAACTCAGGGGGCACCAATTGACTACGAGCAGTACTTC
V: TRBV27
D: TRBD1
J: TRBJ2-7
size: once
length: 18

CDR3: CASSFGRANTGELFF
DNA: TGTGCCAGCAGTTTTGGCCGGGCGAACACCGGGGAGCTGTTTTTT
V: TRBV28
D: -
J: TRBJ2-2
size: -
length: 15

CDR3: CAWSVKTDVNEKLFF
DNA: TGTGCCTGGAGTGTTAAGACAGACGTTAATGAAAAACTGTTTTTT
V: TRBV30
D: -
J: TRBJ1-4
size: -
length: 15

CDR3: CASSYSGDTSYEQYF
DNA: TGTGCCAGCAGTTACTCCGGGGACACCTCCTACGAGCAGTACTTC
V: TRBV6-5
D: -
J: TRBJ2-7
size: -
length: 15

CDR3: CASSSGTGFSGNTIYF
DNA: TGTGCCAGCAGTTCCGGGACAGGGTTCTCTGGAAACACCATATATTTT
V: TRBV27
D: TRBD1
J: TRBJ1-3
size: -
length: 16

CDR3: CASSIGWTGDKAFF
DNA: TGTGCCAGTAGTATAGGTTGGACGGGGGATAAAGCTTTCTTT
V: TRBV19
D: -
J: TRBJ1-1
size: -
length: 14

CDR3: CASSTGQGANYGYTF
DNA: TGTGCCAGCAGCACCGGACAGGGGGCAAACTATGGCTACACCTTC
V: TRBV9
D: TRBD1
J: TRBJ1-2
size: -
length: 15

CDR3: CASSLISTGEDEQYF
DNA: TGTGCCAGCAGCTTAATCTCGACAGGGGAGGACGAGCAGTACTTC
V: TRBV7-3
D: TRBD1
J: TRBJ2-7
size: -
length: 15

CDR3: CASSPGTGRSGNTIYF
DNA: TGTGCCAGCAGCCCTGGGACAGGGCGCTCTGGAAACACCATATATTTT
V: TRBV7-6
D: TRBD1
J: TRBJ1-3
size: -
length: 16

CDR3: CASKPAGGGTGELFF
DNA: TGCGCCAGCAAACCAGCTGGCGGGGGGACCGGGGAGCTGTTTTTT
V: TRBV4-1
D: TRBD2
J: TRBJ2-2
size: -
length: 15

CDR3: CASSATGGHEKLFF
DNA: TGTGCCAGCAGCGCGACAGGGGGCCATGAAAAACTGTTTTTT
V: TRBV7-9
D: TRBD1
J: TRBJ1-4
size: -
length: 14

CDR3: CASSYPGTAYNEQFF
DNA: TGTGCCAGCAGTTACCCGGGGACAGCTTACAATGAGCAGTTCTTC
V: TRBV6-5
D: TRBD1
J: TRBJ2-1
size: -
length: 15

CDR3: CASSQRQGLTDTQYF
DNA: TGTGCCAGCAGCCAAAGGCAGGGGCTCACAGATACGCAGTATTTT
V: TRBV14
D: -
J: TRBJ2-3
size: -
length: 15

CDR3: CASSQSLAGVSDTQYF
DNA: TGTGCCAGCAGCCAATCCTTAGCGGGGGTCTCAGATACGCAGTATTTT
V: TRBV4-2
D: TRBD2
J: TRBJ2-3
size: -
length: 16

CDR3: CASSLRGGRRVNEQFF
DNA: TGTGCCAGCAGTCTCCGCGGAGGGAGACGGGTTAATGAGCAGTTCTTC
V: TRBV28
D: -
J: TRBJ2-1
size: -
length: 16

CDR3: CASSEGTDTQYF
DNA: TGTGCCAGCTCCGAGGGCACAGATACGCAGTATTTT
V: TRBV28
D: -
J: TRBJ2-3
size: -
length: 12

CDR3: CAWTRNAVANYGYTF
DNA: TGTGCCTGGACGAGGAACGCCGTCGCTAACTATGGCTACACCTTC
V: TRBV30
D: -
J: TRBJ1-2
size: -
length: 15

CDR3: CASSDSDREIWTDTQYF
DNA: TGTGCCAGCAGTGACTCTGACAGGGAAATATGGACAGATACGCAGTATTTT
V: TRBV25-1
D: TRBD1
J: TRBJ2-3
size: -
length: 17

CDR3: CASSWGGGLATNEKLFF
DNA: TGCGCCAGCAGCTGGGGGGGCGGACTAGCAACTAATGAAAAACTGTTTTTT
V: TRBV5-1
D: -
J: TRBJ1-4
size: -
length: 17

CDR3: CAIRSNTDTQYF
DNA: TGTGCCATCAGATCCAACACAGATACGCAGTATTTT
V: TRBV10-3
D: -
J: TRBJ2-3
size: once
length: 12

CDR3: CASSPAWRYNQETQYF
DNA: TGTGCCAGCAGTCCAGCGTGGCGGTACAACCAAGAGACCCAGTACTTC
V: TRBV11-1
D: -
J: TRBJ2-5
size: once
length: 16

CDR3: CASSSSTGGLYF
DNA: TGTGCCAGCAGTTCCTCGACAGGGGGGTTGTACTTC
V: TRBV6-5
D: TRBD1
J: TRBJ2-7
size: -
length: 12

CDR3: CAARQGKNTEAFF
DNA: TGTGCCGCACGACAGGGCAAGAACACTGAAGCTTTCTTT
V: TRBV6-5
D: TRBD1
J: TRBJ1-1
size: -
length: 13

CDR3: CASSLTDRVNTGELFF
DNA: TGCGCCAGCAGCTTGACCGACAGGGTGAACACCGGGGAGCTGTTTTTT
V: TRBV5-1
D: TRBD1
J: TRBJ2-2
size: -
length: 16

CDR3: CASSSSRARPYEQYF
DNA: TGTGCCAGCAGCTCCTCCCGAGCGAGGCCCTACGAGCAGTACTTC
V: TRBV5-4
D: -
J: TRBJ2-7
size: -
length: 15

CDR3: CASSYSTTRKQFF
DNA: TGTGCCAGCAGTTACTCGACGACTAGAAAGCAGTTCTTC
V: TRBV6-5
D: -
J: TRBJ2-1
size: -
length: 13

CDR3: CAWGQGNTEAFF
DNA: TGTGCCTGGGGCCAGGGGAACACTGAAGCTTTCTTT
V: TRBV30
D: -
J: TRBJ1-1
size: -
length: 12

CDR3: CATGGEISGYTF
DNA: TGTGCCACCGGGGGAGAAATTTCGGGCTACACCTTC
V: TRBV6-5
D: -
J: TRBJ1-2
size: -
length: 12

CDR3: CASSPNSGGNTGELFF
DNA: TGTGCCAGCAGCCCCAATAGCGGGGGGAACACCGGGGAGCTGTTTTTT
V: TRBV7-3
D: TRBD2
J: TRBJ2-2
size: -
length: 16

CDR3: CASSMTGQGWPQHF
DNA: TGTGCCAGTAGTATGACGGGGCAGGGGTGGCCCCAGCATTTT
V: TRBV19
D: -
J: TRBJ1-5
size: -
length: 14

CDR3: CATSRDRGANYGYTF
DNA: TGTGCCACCAGCAGAGATCGGGGGGCCAACTATGGCTACACCTTC
V: TRBV15
D: -
J: TRBJ1-2
size: -
length: 15

CDR3: CASSYRVQPQHF
DNA: TGTGCCAGCAGTTACAGGGTTCAGCCCCAGCATTTT
V: TRBV28
D: -
J: TRBJ1-5
size: -
length: 12

CDR3: CASSQGAREQYF
DNA: TGTGCCAGCAGCCAGGGGGCGCGGGAGCAGTACTTC
V: TRBV6-5
D: TRBD1
J: TRBJ2-7
size: -
length: 12

CDR3: CASSHGTSGRNTQYF
DNA: TGTGCCAGCAGCCACGGGACTAGCGGGAGGAATACGCAGTATTTT
V: TRBV4-2
D: TRBD2
J: TRBJ2-3
size: -
length: 15

CDR3: CSVGTGYDTEAFF
DNA: TGCAGCGTCGGGACAGGGTATGACACTGAAGCTTTCTTT
V: TRBV29-1
D: TRBD1
J: TRBJ1-1
size: -
length: 13

CDR3: CAWNSGYSGNTIYF
DNA: TGTGCCTGGAACAGCGGGTACTCTGGAAACACCATATATTTT
V: TRBV30
D: -
J: TRBJ1-3
size: -
length: 14

CDR3: CASSPGFPYGYTF
DNA: TGTGCCAGCAGCCCAGGGTTCCCCTATGGCTACACCTTC
V: TRBV6-5
D: -
J: TRBJ1-2
size: -
length: 13

CDR3: CAWSVRRDRNTEAFF
DNA: TGTGCCTGGAGCGTCCGGAGGGACAGAAACACTGAAGCTTTCTTT
V: TRBV30
D: TRBD1
J: TRBJ1-1
size: -
length: 15

CDR3: CASSHLQGARELFF
DNA: TGTGCCAGCAGCCACTTACAGGGTGCACGGGAGCTGTTTTTT
V: TRBV3-1/TRBV3-2
D: -
J: TRBJ2-2
size: -
length: 14

CDR3: CASTFHRGIYNEQFF
DNA: TGTGCCAGCACCTTTCACCGGGGAATCTACAATGAGCAGTTCTTC
V: TRBV11-2
D: -
J: TRBJ2-1
size: -
length: 15

CDR3: CASSQDGGADTQYF
DNA: TGTGCCAGCAGCCAAGATGGGGGGGCAGATACGCAGTATTTT
V: TRBV14
D: TRBD2
J: TRBJ2-3
size: -
length: 14

CDR3: CASSEAPPGGWKDTQYF
DNA: TGTGCCAGCAGTGAAGCACCTCCGGGAGGGTGGAAAGATACGCAGTATTTT
V: TRBV6-1
D: TRBD2
J: TRBJ2-3
size: -
length: 17

CDR3: CATSDLQGGLANTGELFF
DNA: TGTGCCACCAGTGATTTGCAGGGGGGACTAGCGAACACCGGGGAGCTGTTTTTT
V: TRBV24-1
D: -
J: TRBJ2-2
size: -
length: 18

CDR3: CASSLVRGGTGNTIYF
DNA: TGTGCCAGCAGCTTAGTGCGGGGTGGCACTGGAAACACCATATATTTT
V: TRBV7-2
D: -
J: TRBJ1-3
size: -
length: 16

CDR3: CASSFEGLSYEQYF
DNA: TGTGCCAGCAGCTTTGAGGGCCTGTCCTACGAGCAGTACTTC
V: TRBV7-9
D: -
J: TRBJ2-7
size: -
length: 14

CDR3: CAVTAYGYTF
DNA: TGTGCCGTGACAGCCTATGGCTACACCTTC
V: TRBV7-2
D: -
J: TRBJ1-2
size: -
length: 10

CDR3: CASSQPDDGRSPYEQYF
DNA: TGCGCCAGCAGCCAACCAGATGACGGGAGGAGCCCCTACGAGCAGTACTTC
V: TRBV4-1
D: TRBD2
J: TRBJ2-7
size: -
length: 17